This T cell receptor beta chain originates from a study of response to subunit inactivated influenza vaccine. One entry per CDR3 protein results from TCRdb running MiXCR on the RT-PCR reads. The sample lists around 650,000 distinct CDR3 sequences, approximately 15% occurring once. The CDR3 length is 12 residues. Germline loops: CDR1 LGHDT, CDR2 YNNKEL (reference sequence). V lost 2 bases to trimming and J lost 10 bases, with 8 bases between them. This clonotype was seen only a few times. Its antigen is unidentified. Study-wide results and limits: The authors put forward the suggestion that each seasonal influenza vaccination may bring in only a limited number of new T cells.

This receptor was taken from a man aged 50-60 years who received an inactivated influenza vaccine. The sequencing here drew on PBMCs from blood, taken 11 to 12 days after vaccination. This chain connects TRBV3-1 to TRBJ1-4; D gene ambiguous. In DNA form, the CDR3 reads TGTGCCAGCAGCCAAAACAGTGGAAAACTGTTTTTT. Its translation: CASSQNSGKLFF.